The source of this T cell receptor beta chain is a study of blood T cells in healthy people across ages. Study-level results: The study regarded diversity estimates from one million T cells as underestimates.

Then a second PCR, running about 6 to 12 cycles, was carried out with a sample-barcoded 5' primer and a J-beta primer mix. In TCRdb, the 5' RACE reads were re-called with MiXCR into one record per CDR3 protein. The table lists around 870,000 distinct CDR3 sequences, 29% of them singletons, with 17% in the top ten. This clonotype appeared a few times. Its target is unknown. This clone may be a read error of a much larger clone one base away. The CDR3 is 14 residues long. The V segment lost 4 bases and the J segment 7 bases; nucleotides outside the gene matches: 10. Germline-derived CDR1 and CDR2 are SGHVS and FNYEAQ.

The sample consisted of blood. The clonotype was recovered from a woman aged 80 or older in good health. V gene TRBV7-6 combines with J gene TRBJ2-7; 7 positions match TRBD2. CDR3 loop: CASSYFGGGNEQYF. The CDR3 nucleotides read TGTGCCAGCAGCTACTTTGGGGGGGGGAATGAGCAGTACTTC. Full variable domain (outside the CDR3, taken from reference TRBV7-6 and TRBJ2-7): GAGVSQSPRYKVTKRGQDVALRCDPISGHVSLYWYRQALGQGPEFLTYFNYEAQQDKSGLPNDRFSAERPEGSISTLTIQRTEQRDSAMYRCASSYFGGGNEQYFGPGTRLTVT.